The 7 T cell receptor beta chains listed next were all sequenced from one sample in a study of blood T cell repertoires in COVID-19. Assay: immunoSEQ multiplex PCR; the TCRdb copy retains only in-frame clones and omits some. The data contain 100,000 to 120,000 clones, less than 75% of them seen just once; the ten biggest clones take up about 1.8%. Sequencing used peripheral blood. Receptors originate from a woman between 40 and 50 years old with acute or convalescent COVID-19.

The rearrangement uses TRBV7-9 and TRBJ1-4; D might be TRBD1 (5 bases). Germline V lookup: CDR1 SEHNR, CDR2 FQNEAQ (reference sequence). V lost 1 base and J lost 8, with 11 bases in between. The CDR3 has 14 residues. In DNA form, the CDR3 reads TGTGCCAGCAGCTTAGGGGCAGGGAACGAAAAACTGTTTTTT. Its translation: CASSLGAGNEKLFF.

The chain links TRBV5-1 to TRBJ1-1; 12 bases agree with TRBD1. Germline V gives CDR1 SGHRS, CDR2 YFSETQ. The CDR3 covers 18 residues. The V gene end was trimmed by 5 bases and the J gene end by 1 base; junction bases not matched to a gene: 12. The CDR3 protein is CASSRRPGQGAGNTEAFF. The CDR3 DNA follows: TGCGCCAGCAGTCGGAGGCCGGGACAGGGGGCAGGGAACACTGAAGCTTTCTTT.

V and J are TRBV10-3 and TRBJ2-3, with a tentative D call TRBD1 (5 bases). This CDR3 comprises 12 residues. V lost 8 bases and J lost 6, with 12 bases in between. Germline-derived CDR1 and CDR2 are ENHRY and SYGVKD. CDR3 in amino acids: CAIFQGTDTQYF. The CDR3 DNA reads TGTGCCATCTTCCAGGGTACCGATACGCAGTATTTT.

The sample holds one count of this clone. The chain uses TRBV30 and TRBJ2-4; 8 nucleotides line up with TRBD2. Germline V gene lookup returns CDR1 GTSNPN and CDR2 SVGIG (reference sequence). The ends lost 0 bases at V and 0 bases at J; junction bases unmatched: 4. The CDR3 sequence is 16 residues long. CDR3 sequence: CAWSVGGAGAKNIQYF. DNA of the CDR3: TGTGCCTGGAGTGTCGGGGGGGCCGGAGCCAAAAACATTCAGTACTTC.

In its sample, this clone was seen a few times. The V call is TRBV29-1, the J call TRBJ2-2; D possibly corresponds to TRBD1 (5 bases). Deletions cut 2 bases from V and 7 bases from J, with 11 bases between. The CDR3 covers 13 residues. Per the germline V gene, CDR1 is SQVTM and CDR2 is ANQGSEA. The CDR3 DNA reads TGCAGCGTTGAAAGTGGGGCCAGCGGGGAGCTGTTTTTT. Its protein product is CSVESGASGELFF.

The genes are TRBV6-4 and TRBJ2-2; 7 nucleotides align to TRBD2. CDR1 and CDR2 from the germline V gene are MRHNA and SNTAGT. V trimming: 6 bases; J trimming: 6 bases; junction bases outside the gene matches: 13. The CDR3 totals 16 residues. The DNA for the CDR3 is TGTGCCAGCAGGATGGCCGGGACTAAAGGGGCCGGGGAGCTGTTTTTT. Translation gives CASRMAGTKGAGELFF.

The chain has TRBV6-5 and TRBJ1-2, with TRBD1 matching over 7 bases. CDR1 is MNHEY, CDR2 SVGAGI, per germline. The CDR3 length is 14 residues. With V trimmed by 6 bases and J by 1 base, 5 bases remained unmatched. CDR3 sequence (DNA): TGTGCCAGCAGGCGGGACAGCGTTAACTATGGCTACACCTTC. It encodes CASRRDSVNYGYTF.